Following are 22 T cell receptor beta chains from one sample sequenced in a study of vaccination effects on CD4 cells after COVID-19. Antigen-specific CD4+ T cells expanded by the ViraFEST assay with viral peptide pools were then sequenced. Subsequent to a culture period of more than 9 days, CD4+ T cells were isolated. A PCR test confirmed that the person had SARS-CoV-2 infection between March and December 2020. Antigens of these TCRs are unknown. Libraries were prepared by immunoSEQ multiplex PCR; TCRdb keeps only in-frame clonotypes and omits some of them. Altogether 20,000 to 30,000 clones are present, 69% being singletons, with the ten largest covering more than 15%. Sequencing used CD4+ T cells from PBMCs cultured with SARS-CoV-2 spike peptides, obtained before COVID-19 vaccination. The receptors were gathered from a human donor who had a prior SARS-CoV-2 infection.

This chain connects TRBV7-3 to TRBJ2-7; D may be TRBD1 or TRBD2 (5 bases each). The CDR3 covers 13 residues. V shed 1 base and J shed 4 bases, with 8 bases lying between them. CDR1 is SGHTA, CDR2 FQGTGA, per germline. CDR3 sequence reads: CASSLNWGYEQYF. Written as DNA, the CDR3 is TGTGCCAGCAGCTTAAATTGGGGGTACGAGCAGTACTTC.

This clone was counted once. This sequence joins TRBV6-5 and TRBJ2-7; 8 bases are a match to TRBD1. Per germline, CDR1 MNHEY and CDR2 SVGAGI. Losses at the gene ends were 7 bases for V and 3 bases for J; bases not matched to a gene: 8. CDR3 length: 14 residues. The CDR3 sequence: CASKRGTGLYEQYF. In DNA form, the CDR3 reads TGTGCCAGCAAACGGGGGACAGGTCTCTACGAGCAGTACTTC.

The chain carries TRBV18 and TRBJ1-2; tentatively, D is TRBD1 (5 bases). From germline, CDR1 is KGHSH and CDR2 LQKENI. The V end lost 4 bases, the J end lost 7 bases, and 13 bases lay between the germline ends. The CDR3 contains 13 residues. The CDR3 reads CASSLQVLGGYTF. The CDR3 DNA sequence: TGTGCCAGCTCACTACAGGTCTTGGGTGGCTACACCTTC.

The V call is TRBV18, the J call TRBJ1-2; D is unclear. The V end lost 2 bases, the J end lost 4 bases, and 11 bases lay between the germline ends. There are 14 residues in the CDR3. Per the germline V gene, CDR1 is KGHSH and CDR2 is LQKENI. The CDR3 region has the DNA TGTGCCAGCTCACCAGGTGACCGTTTCTATGGCTACACCTTC. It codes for CASSPGDRFYGYTF.

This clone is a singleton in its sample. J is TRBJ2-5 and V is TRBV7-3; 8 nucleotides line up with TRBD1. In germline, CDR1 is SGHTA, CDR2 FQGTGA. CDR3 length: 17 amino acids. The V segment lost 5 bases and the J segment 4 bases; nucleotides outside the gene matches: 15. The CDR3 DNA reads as TGTGCCAGCAGCACTGACAGGGGTCGAGGGTTTGGAGAGACCCAGTACTTC. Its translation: CASSTDRGRGFGETQYF.

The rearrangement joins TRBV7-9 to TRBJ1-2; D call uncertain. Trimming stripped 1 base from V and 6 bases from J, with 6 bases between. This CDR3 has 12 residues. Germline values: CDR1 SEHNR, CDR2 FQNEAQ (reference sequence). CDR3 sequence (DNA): TGTGCCAGCAGCTTAGAGGGCCATGGCTACACCTTC. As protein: CASSLEGHGYTF.

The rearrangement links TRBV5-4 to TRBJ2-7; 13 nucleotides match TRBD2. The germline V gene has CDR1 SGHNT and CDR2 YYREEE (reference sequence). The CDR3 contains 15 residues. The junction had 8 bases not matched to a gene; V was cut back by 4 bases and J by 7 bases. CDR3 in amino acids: CASSERAGLAGEQYF. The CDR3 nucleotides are TGTGCCAGCAGCGAACGGGCGGGACTAGCGGGAGAGCAGTACTTC. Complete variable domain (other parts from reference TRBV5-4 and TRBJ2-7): ETGVTQSPTHLIKTRGQQVTLRCSSQSGHNTVSWYQQALGQGPQFIFQYYREEENGRGNFPPRFSGLQFPNYSSELNVNALELDDSALYLCASSERAGLAGEQYFGPGTRLTVT.

CDR3 nucleotide sequence: TGTGCCAGCAGTGAGACCAGGGCAGATACGCAGTATTTT. Residues: CASSETRADTQYF. The chain joins TRBV2 to TRBJ2-3, with D maybe TRBD1 (5 bases). CDR3 length: 13 amino acids. V was cut by 3 bases and J by 4 bases, with 8 bases left in between. Germline-derived CDR1 and CDR2 are SNHLY and FYNNEI. Combining the CDR3 with reference TRBV2 and TRBJ2-3 gives the whole variable domain EPEVTQTPSHQVTQMGQEVILRCVPISNHLYFYWYRQILGQKVEFLVSFYNNEISEKSEIFDDQFSVERPDGSNFTLKIRSTKLEDSAMYFCASSETRADTQYFGPGTRLTVL.

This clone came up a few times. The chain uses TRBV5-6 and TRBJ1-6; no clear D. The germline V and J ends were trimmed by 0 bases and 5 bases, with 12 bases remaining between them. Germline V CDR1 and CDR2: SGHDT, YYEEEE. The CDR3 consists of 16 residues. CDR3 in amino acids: CASSLGFLRDNSPLHF. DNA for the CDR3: TGTGCCAGCAGCTTGGGATTTCTTCGAGATAATTCACCCCTCCACTTT.

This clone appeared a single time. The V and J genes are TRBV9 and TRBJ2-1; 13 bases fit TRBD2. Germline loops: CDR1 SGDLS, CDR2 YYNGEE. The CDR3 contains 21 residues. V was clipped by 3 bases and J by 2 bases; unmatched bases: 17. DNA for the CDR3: TGTGCCAGCAGCGCGGGGGTGGGGCCCGGGACTAGCGGGGCGACCTACAATGAGCAGTTCTTC. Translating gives CASSAGVGPGTSGATYNEQFF. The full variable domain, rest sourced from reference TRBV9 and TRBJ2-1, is DSGVTQTPKHLITATGQRVTLRCSPRSGDLSVYWYQQSLDQGLQFLIQYYNGEERAKGNILERFSAQQFPDLHSELNLSSLELGDSALYFCASSAGVGPGTSGATYNEQFFGPGTRLTVL.

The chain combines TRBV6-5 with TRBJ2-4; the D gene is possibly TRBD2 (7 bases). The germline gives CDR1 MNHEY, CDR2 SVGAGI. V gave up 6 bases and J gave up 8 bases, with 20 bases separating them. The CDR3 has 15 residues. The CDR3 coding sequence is TGTGCCAGCAGCCCCCTTTTTGGGGGGGCAGACATTCAGTACTTC. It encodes CASSPLFGGADIQYF.

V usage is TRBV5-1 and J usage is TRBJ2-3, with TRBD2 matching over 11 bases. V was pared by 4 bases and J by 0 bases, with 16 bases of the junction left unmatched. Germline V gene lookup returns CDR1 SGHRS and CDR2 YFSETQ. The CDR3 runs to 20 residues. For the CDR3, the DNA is TGCGCCAGCAGCCGGGGTAGGCTAGCGGGGGGTATTCCTAGCACAGATACGCAGTATTTT. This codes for CASSRGRLAGGIPSTDTQYF.

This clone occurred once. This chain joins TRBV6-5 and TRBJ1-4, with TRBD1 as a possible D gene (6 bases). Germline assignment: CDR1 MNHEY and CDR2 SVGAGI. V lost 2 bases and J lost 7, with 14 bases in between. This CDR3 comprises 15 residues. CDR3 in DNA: TGTGCCAGCAGTTACAGGGGGGTGAAGACTGAAAAACTGTTTTTT. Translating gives CASSYRGVKTEKLFF.

The CDR3 nucleotides read TGCGCCAGCACCAAAGGGGTAGGGGACACTGAAGCTTTCTTT. This gives the protein CASTKGVGDTEAFF. V gene TRBV4-1 combines with J gene TRBJ1-1; TRBD1 is a possible D gene (5 bases). Deletions cut 7 bases from V and 3 bases from J, with 15 bases between. The germline CDR1 and CDR2 sequences are MGHRA and YSYEKL. This CDR3 contains 14 residues.

The CDR3 DNA reads as TGCGCCAGCAGCTTCGGGCCTTTTATCGGAACGGGGGAGACCCAGTACTTC. Residues: CASSFGPFIGTGETQYF. The chain is built from TRBV5-1 and TRBJ2-5; D is possibly TRBD2 (5 bases). Trimming left V 2 bases short and J 5 bases short, with 22 bases between. CDR1 and CDR2 (germline): SGHRS, YFSETQ. This CDR3 contains 17 residues. Filled out from reference TRBV5-1 and TRBJ2-5, the complete variable domain reads KAGVTQTPRYLIKTRGQQVTLSCSPISGHRSVSWYQQTPGQGLQFLFEYFSETQRNKGNFPGRFSGRQFSNSRSEMNVSTLELGDSALYLCASSFGPFIGTGETQYFGPGTRLLVL.

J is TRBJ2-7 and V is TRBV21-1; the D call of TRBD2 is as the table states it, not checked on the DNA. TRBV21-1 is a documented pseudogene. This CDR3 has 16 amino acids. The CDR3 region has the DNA TGTGCCAGCAGCTATCCCCGGTGGGACTACTCCTACGAGCAGTACTTC. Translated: CASSYPRWDYSYEQYF.

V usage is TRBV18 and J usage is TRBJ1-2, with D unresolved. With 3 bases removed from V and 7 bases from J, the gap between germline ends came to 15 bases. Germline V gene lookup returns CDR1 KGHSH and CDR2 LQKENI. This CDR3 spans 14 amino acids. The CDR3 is CASSPLPTDGGYTF. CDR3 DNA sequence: TGTGCCAGCTCACCCCTCCCCACGGATGGTGGCTACACCTTC.

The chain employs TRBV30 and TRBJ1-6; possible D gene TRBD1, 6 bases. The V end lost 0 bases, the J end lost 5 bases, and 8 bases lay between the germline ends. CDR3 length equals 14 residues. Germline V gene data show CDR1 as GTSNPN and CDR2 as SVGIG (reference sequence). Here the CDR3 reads CAWSVTGNNSPLHF. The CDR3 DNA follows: TGTGCCTGGAGTGTTACAGGGAATAATTCACCCCTCCACTTT.

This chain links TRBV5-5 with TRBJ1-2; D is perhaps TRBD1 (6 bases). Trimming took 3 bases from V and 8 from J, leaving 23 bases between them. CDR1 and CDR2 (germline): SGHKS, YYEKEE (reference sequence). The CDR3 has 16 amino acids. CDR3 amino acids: CASSSLTGIRSEGYTF. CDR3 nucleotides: TGTGCCAGCAGCTCCTTGACAGGTATAAGGTCAGAAGGCTACACCTTC.

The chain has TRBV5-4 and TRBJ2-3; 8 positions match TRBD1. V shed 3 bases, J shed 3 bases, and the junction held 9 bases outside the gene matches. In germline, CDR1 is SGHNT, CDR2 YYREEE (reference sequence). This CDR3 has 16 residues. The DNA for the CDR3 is TGTGCCAGCAGCTCGGTCAGGGGGCAAGGGACAGATACGCAGTATTTT. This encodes CASSSVRGQGTDTQYF.

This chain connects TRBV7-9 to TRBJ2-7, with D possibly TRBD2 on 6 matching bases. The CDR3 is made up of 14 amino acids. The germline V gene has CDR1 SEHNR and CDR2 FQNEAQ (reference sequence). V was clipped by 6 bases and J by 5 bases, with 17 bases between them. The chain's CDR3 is CASSRGRGGHEQYF. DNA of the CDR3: TGTGCCAGCAGTCGGGGGAGAGGTGGCCACGAGCAGTACTTC.

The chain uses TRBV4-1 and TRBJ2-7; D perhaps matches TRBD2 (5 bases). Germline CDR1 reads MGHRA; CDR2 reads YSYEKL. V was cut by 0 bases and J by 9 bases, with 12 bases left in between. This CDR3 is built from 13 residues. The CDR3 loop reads CASSQDPLAGQYF. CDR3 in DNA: TGCGCCAGCAGCCAAGACCCCCTAGCAGGGCAGTACTTC.